This T cell receptor beta chain was recovered during a study of human T cells and chemical hapten exposure. Time point reported: patch test 2, 6 weeks after DPC sensitization. Sample treatment: therapeutic diphenylcyclopropenone sensitization with weekly scalp DPC. Trimming removed 0 bases at V and 4 bases at J, with 10 bases between. CDR1 and CDR2 from the germline V gene are MNHEY and SVGAGI. The CDR3 is 16 amino acids. This clonotype was recorded many times. In TCRdb, the RACE reads were re-called with MiXCR into one record per CDR3 protein. The profile shows around 360,000 distinct CDR3 sequences, around 6% of them singletons.

This material consisted of whole blood, taken in connection with sensitization to the hapten diphenylcyclopropenone (DPC). The chain couples TRBV6-5 to TRBJ1-6; D gene uncertain. The sequence came from a woman between 18 and 29 years old with alopecia areata. Some clones in this sample may be carry-over from other donors' samples. CDR3 DNA sequence: TGTGCCAGCAGTTACTCGAGTAAATCTTATAATTCACCCCTCCACTTT. Protein: CASSYSSKSYNSPLHF.